This is a list of T cell receptor beta chains from one sample in a study of shared clonotypes between healthy human individuals. This table comes from immunoSEQ multiplex PCR, and its TCRdb copy is limited to in-frame clones, with some not included. The table includes about 2.3 million clones, over 85% detected once. Material: naive CD4+ T cells from PBMCs. The receptor source for this set is a man aged 18 to 30 in good health. Some clones in this sample may be carry-over from other donors' samples. Both conserved end residues are part of each CDR3. D genes are given only for firm matches. Where a row states a size, it is once, few, many or the class of an expanded clone; other rows omit it.

J gene,V gene,clone size,D gene,CDR3 DNA,CDR3 protein
TRBJ2-1,TRBV10-3,NA,TRBD2,TGTGCCATCAGTGGCACTAGCGGGAGGGGGATCTCCTACAATGAGCAGTTCTTC,CAISGTSGRGISYNEQFF
TRBJ1-5,TRBV28,NA,NA,TGTGCCAGCCACCGGGGGGACTATAGCAATCAGCCCCAGCATTTT,CASHRGDYSNQPQHF
TRBJ1-2,TRBV7-9,NA,TRBD1,TGTGCCAGCAGCGGTAGACAGGGCGGGACCTTC,CASSGRQGGTF
TRBJ2-2,TRBV5-1,NA,TRBD2,TGCGCCAGCAGCTTAGACGCGGCTAGCGGGTATTCCCCGACCGGGGAGCTGTTTTTT,CASSLDAASGYSPTGELFF
TRBJ2-3,TRBV5-1,once,NA,TGCGCCAGCAGCTTTCTCTACCGGGAGCGCACAGATACGCAGTATTTT,CASSFLYRERTDTQYF
TRBJ2-1,TRBV9,NA,TRBD2,TGTGCCAGCAGCTTTACTAGCGGTTCCTACAATGAGCAGTTCTTC,CASSFTSGSYNEQFF
TRBJ2-2,TRBV18,NA,NA,TGTGCCAGCTCCCCAGACATGAACACCGGGGAGCTGTTTTTT,CASSPDMNTGELFF
TRBJ2-3,TRBV7-2,NA,TRBD2,TGTGCCAGCAGCTTAGAGGTTAGCGGGAGGTATACGCAGTATTTT,CASSLEVSGRYTQYF
TRBJ2-3,TRBV6-6,NA,NA,TGTGCCAGCAAGAGGGACCTCACAGATACGCAGTATTTT,CASKRDLTDTQYF
TRBJ2-5,TRBV18,NA,NA,TGTGCCAGCTCACTTAACAGGATACAAGAGACCCAGTACTTC,CASSLNRIQETQYF
TRBJ1-5,TRBV27,NA,TRBD1,TGTGCCAGCTTTGAACTGGGACAGCTCAATCAGCCCCAGCATTTT,CASFELGQLNQPQHF
TRBJ2-7,TRBV2,once,NA,TGTGCCAGCCACTCCCAGGGGACCTGCTACTTC,CASHSQGTCYF
TRBJ2-5,TRBV11-1,NA,NA,TGTGCCAGCAGCTCGGGGGAGACCCAGTACTTC,CASSSGETQYF
TRBJ1-5,TRBV2,NA,NA,TGTGCCAGCAGGGGGGCGGGAGGAACTAGCAATCAGCCCCAGCATTTT,CASRGAGGTSNQPQHF
TRBJ2-1,TRBV18,NA,NA,TGTGCCAGCTCACCCGGTACCTTCGATAATGAGCAGTTCTTC,CASSPGTFDNEQFF
TRBJ1-5,TRBV2,NA,TRBD1,TGTGCCAGCAGTGTCGACAGGGAGGATCAGCCCCAGCATTTT,CASSVDREDQPQHF
TRBJ1-5,TRBV28,few,TRBD1,TGTGCCAGCAGTCCGACAGGGTACAATCAGCCCCAGCATTTT,CASSPTGYNQPQHF
TRBJ1-2,TRBV29-1,NA,NA,TGCAGCGTTGGGGAGGGCTATGGCTACACCTTC,CSVGEGYGYTF
TRBJ2-5,TRBV5-1,once,NA,TGCGCCAGCAGCCCGGTGGGCGGGGTCCAGCAAGAGACCCAGTACTTC,CASSPVGGVQQETQYF
TRBJ2-7,TRBV5-1,NA,TRBD2,TGCGCCAGCAGCTTGTTCGCTAGCGGGAGTTCCGAGCAGTACTTC,CASSLFASGSSEQYF
TRBJ1-2,TRBV2,NA,NA,TGTGCCAGCACCCCGGGGGGCTATGGCTACACCTTC,CASTPGGYGYTF
TRBJ2-3,TRBV7-9,NA,TRBD2,TGTGCCAGCAGCTTAGCGCGATTCATGGCGGGAGTAACAGATACGCAGTATTTT,CASSLARFMAGVTDTQYF
TRBJ2-5,TRBV5-1,NA,NA,TGCGCCAGCAGCTTGCGCGGGGAACAAGAGACCCAGTACTTC,CASSLRGEQETQYF
TRBJ2-5,TRBV5-1,NA,NA,TGCGCCAGCAGCTTGGAGGGGTTACAAGAGACCCAGTACTTC,CASSLEGLQETQYF
TRBJ1-5,TRBV19,NA,NA,TGTGCCAGTAGTTACTCCGGGAGCTCCAATCAGCCCCAGCATTTT,CASSYSGSSNQPQHF
TRBJ2-1,TRBV7-2,NA,NA,TGTGCCAGCAGCTTGGATAGCAGTCCCCTTTACAATGAGCAGTTCTTC,CASSLDSSPLYNEQFF
TRBJ1-2,TRBV10-3,NA,NA,TGTGCCATCAGCGGGACGCCTTATGGCTACACCTTC,CAISGTPYGYTF
TRBJ2-5,TRBV11-2,NA,NA,TGTGCCAGCAGCTTATGGCAGAAAGAGACCCAGTACTTC,CASSLWQKETQYF
TRBJ1-1,TRBV2,NA,NA,TGTGCCAGCTCGTGGGGACTCCGGGACACTGAAGCTTTCTTT,CASSWGLRDTEAFF
TRBJ1-4,TRBV5-1,NA,NA,TGCGCCAGCAGCTCTGACCCTAATGAAAAACTGTTTTTT,CASSSDPNEKLFF
TRBJ2-3,TRBV18,NA,NA,TGTGCCAGCTCACCGAAGACGAGCACAGATACGCAGTATTTT,CASSPKTSTDTQYF
TRBJ2-1,TRBV28,NA,NA,TGTGCCAGCAGTTCCCCTACCTCGGGGGATGAGCAGTTCTTC,CASSSPTSGDEQFF
TRBJ1-2,TRBV19,NA,NA,TGTGCCAGTAGTATTAACACCGGTGGCTATGGCTACACCTTC,CASSINTGGYGYTF
TRBJ1-4,TRBV6-1,NA,NA,TGTGCCACCATGGGGGGGCTGGGTGAAAAACTGTTTTTT,CATMGGLGEKLFF
TRBJ1-1,TRBV5-5,NA,NA,TGTGCCAGCAGCTTGGTTTATCAGTTGGGAGCTTTCTTT,CASSLVYQLGAFF
TRBJ1-1,TRBV6-1,NA,TRBD1,TGTGCCAGCAGAACAGGGGGGGTGAACACTGAAGCTTTCTTT,CASRTGGVNTEAFF
TRBJ1-5,TRBV2,NA,TRBD1,TGTGCCAGCAGTTATGGACAGGGTAATCAGCCCCAGCATTTT,CASSYGQGNQPQHF